The 4 T cell receptor beta chains given below trace back to one sample, sequenced in a study of blood T cell repertoires in COVID-19. Clones were read by immunoSEQ multiplex PCR, and TCRdb kept only the in-frame ones, dropping some. In the table there are roughly 250,000 clones, 82% of which are singletons. Sequencing input: peripheral blood. The receptors here all came from a woman of 80 years or more with active or convalescent COVID-19.

The CDR3 loop reads CASSLEYGTPYSPLHF. In DNA, the CDR3 is TGTGCCAGCAGCTTGGAGTACGGGACACCCTATTCACCCCTCCACTTT. V and J are TRBV5-6 and TRBJ1-6, with D maybe TRBD1 (6 bases). Germline CDR1 and CDR2: SGHDT and YYEEEE. CDR3 length: 16 residues. The germline V and J ends were trimmed by 0 bases and 8 bases, with 15 bases remaining between them. The variable domain in full, with the rest retrieved from reference TRBV5-6 and TRBJ1-6, is DAGVTQSPTHLIKTRGQQVTLRCSPKSGHDTVSWYQQALGQGPQFIFQYYEEEERQRGNFPDRFSGHQFPNYSSELNVNALLLGDSALYLCASSLEYGTPYSPLHFGNGTRLTVT.

This chain uses TRBV2 with TRBJ2-1; TRBD1 matches at 10 bases. With V trimmed by 8 bases and J by 16 bases, 11 bases remained unmatched. This CDR3 has 12 residues. In germline, CDR1 is SNHLY, CDR2 FYNNEI. The CDR3 nucleotides read TGTGCCAGCCTCCTATTGGGACAGGGGAGCTTCTTC. Its translation is CASLLLGQGSFF.

The chain employs TRBV20-1 and TRBJ2-7; D unresolved. The CDR3 is made up of 11 amino acids. Germline V CDR1 and CDR2: DFQATT, SNEGSKA (reference sequence). V was cut by 5 bases and J by 1 base, with 6 bases left in between. The CDR3 protein is CSAARSYEQYF. In DNA form, the CDR3 reads TGCAGTGCTGCTCGGTCCTACGAGCAGTACTTC.

The chain employs TRBV5-6 and TRBJ1-3, with TRBD1 identical over 7 bases. The junction had 7 bases not matched to a gene; V was cut back by 3 bases and J by 4 bases. The germline gives CDR1 SGHDT, CDR2 YYEEEE. The CDR3 extends over 15 amino acids. The chain's CDR3 is CASSSKDRRGNTIYF. DNA of the CDR3: TGTGCCAGCAGCTCTAAGGACAGGCGAGGAAACACCATATATTTT.